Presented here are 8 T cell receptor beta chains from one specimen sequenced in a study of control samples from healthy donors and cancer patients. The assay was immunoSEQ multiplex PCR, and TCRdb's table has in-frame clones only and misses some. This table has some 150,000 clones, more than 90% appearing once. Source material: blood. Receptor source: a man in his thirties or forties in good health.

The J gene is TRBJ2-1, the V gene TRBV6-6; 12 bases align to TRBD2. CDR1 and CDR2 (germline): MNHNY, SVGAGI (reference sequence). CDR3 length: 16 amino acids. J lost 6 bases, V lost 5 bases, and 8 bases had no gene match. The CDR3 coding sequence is TGTGCCAGCAGTACTAGCGGGGGGTTGGTAATCAATGAGCAGTTCTTC. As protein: CASSTSGGLVINEQFF.

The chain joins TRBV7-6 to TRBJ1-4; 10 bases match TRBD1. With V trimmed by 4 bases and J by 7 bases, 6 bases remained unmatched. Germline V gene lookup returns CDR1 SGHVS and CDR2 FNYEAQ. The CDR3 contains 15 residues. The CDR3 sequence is CASSSGQGGSEKLFF. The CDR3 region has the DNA TGTGCCAGCAGCTCCGGACAGGGGGGGAGTGAAAAACTGTTTTTT.

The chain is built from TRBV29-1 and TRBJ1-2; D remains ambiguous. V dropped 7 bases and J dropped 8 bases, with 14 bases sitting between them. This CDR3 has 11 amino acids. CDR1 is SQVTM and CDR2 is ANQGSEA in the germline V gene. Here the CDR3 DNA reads TGCAGCGCTCGGGGAGTTGAGGGCTACACCTTC. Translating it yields CSARGVEGYTF.

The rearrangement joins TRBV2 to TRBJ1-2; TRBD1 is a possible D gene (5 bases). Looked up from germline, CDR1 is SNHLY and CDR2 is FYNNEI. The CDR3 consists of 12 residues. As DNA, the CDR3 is TGTGCACGTAGGCCAGGGAACTATGGCTACACCTTC. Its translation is CARRPGNYGYTF.

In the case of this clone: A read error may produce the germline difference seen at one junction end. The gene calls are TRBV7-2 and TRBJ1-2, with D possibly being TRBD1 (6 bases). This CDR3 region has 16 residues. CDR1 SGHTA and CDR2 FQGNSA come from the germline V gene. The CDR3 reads CASSLATPGTNSGYTF. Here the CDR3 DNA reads TGTGCCAGCAGCTTAGCGACCCCCGGGACAAACTCTGGCTACACCTTC.

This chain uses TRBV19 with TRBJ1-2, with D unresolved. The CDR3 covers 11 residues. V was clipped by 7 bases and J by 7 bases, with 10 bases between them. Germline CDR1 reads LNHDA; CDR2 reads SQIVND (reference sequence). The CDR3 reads CASMGLSGYTF. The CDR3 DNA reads TGTGCCAGTATGGGCCTATCTGGCTACACCTTC.

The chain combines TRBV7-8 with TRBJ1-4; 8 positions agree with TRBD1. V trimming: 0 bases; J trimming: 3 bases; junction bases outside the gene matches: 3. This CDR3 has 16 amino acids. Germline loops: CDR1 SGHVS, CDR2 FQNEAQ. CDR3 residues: CASSLAQGAANEKLFF. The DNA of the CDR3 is TGTGCCAGCAGCTTAGCCCAGGGGGCGGCTAATGAAAAACTGTTTTTT.

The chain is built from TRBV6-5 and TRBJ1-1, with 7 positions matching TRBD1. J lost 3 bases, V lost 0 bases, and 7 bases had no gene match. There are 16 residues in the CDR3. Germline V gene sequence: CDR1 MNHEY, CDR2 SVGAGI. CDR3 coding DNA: TGTGCCAGCAGTTACTCAGCTTATGACAGGGACACTGAAGCTTTCTTT. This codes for CASSYSAYDRDTEAFF.